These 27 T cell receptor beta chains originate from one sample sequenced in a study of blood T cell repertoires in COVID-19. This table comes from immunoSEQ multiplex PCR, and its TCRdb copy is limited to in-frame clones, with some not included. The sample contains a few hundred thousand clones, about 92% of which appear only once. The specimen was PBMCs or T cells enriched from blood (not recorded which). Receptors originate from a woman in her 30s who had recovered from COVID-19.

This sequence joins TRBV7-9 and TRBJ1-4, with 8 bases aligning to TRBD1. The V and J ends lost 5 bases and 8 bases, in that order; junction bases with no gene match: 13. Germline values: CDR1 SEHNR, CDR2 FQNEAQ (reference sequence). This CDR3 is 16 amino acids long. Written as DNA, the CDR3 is TGTGCCAGCAGCCCGGGGCTCGGTAACAGGGGGGAAAAACTGTTTTTT. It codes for CASSPGLGNRGEKLFF.

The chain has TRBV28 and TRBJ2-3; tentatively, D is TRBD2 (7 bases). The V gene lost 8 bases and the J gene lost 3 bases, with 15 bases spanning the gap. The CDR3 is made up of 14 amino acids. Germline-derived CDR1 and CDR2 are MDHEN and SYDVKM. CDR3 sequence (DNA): TGTGCCAGCCGAGGGGGGGTGAGGACAGATACGCAGTATTTT. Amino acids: CASRGGVRTDTQYF.

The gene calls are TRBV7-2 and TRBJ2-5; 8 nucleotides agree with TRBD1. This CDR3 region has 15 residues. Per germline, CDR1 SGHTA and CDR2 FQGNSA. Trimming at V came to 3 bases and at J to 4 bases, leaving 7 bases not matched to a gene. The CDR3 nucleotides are TGTGCCAGCAGCTTCGGGACAGGACGATCAGAGACCCAGTACTTC. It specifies CASSFGTGRSETQYF. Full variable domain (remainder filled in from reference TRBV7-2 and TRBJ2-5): GAGVSQSPSNKVTEKGKDVELRCDPISGHTALYWYRQSLGQGLEFLIYFQGNSAPDKSGLPSDRFSAERTGGSVSTLTIQRTQQEDSAVYLCASSFGTGRSETQYFGPGTRLLVL.

In nucleotides, the CDR3 is TGTGCTAGTGGTCCATCACAGGGTTTGCAGTTCTTC. This codes for CASGPSQGLQFF. The chain carries TRBV12-5 and TRBJ2-1; a possible D gene is TRBD1 (6 bases). Germline CDR1 LGHNT, CDR2 FRNRAP. V dropped 5 bases and J dropped 12 bases, with 14 bases sitting between them. The CDR3 has 12 residues.

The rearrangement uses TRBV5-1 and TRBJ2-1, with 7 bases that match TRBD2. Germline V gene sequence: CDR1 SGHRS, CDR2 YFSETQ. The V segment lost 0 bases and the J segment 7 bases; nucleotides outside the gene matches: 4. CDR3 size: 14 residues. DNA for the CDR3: TGCGCCAGCAGCTTGGAGCAGGGAGGGAATGAGCAGTTCTTC. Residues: CASSLEQGGNEQFF.

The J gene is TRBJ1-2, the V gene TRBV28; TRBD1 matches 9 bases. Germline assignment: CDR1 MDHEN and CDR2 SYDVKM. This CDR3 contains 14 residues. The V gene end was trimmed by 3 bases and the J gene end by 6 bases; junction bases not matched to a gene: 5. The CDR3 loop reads CASSFGDRDDGYTF. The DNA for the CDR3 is TGTGCCAGCAGTTTTGGGGACAGGGATGATGGCTACACCTTC.

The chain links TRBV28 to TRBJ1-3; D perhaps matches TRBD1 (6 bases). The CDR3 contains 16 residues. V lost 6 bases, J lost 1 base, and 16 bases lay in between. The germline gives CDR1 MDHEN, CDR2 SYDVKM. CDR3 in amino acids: CASRTGRGASGNTIYF. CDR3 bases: TGTGCCAGCAGGACGGGACGGGGGGCATCTGGAAACACCATATATTTT.

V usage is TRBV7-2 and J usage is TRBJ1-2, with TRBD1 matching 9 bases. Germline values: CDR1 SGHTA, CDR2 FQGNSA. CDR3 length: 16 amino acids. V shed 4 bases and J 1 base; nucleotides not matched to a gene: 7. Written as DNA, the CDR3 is TGTGCCAGCAGCTCGGGCGGGACAGGGCTTAACTATGGCTACACCTTC. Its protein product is CASSSGGTGLNYGYTF.

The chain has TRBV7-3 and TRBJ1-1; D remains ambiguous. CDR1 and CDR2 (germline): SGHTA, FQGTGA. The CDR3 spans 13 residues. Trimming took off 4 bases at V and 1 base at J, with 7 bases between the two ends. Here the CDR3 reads CASSSEQNTEAFF. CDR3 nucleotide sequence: TGTGCCAGCAGCTCAGAACAGAACACTGAAGCTTTCTTT.

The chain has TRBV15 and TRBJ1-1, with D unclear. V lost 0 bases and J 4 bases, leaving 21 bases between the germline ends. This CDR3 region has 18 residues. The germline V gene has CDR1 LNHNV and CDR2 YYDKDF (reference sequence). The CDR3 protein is CATSRDPVWTSSATEAFF. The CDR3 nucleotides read TGTGCCACCAGCAGAGATCCAGTTTGGACTTCGTCCGCCACTGAAGCTTTCTTT.

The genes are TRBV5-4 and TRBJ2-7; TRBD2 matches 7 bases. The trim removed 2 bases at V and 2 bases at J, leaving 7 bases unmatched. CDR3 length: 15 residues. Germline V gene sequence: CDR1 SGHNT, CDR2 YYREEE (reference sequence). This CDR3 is CASSLAGLSPYEQYF. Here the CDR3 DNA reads TGTGCCAGCAGCTTAGCGGGACTCTCCCCCTACGAGCAGTACTTC. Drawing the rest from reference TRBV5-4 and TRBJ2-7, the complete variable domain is ETGVTQSPTHLIKTRGQQVTLRCSSQSGHNTVSWYQQALGQGPQFIFQYYREEENGRGNFPPRFSGLQFPNYSSELNVNALELDDSALYLCASSLAGLSPYEQYFGPGTRLTVT.

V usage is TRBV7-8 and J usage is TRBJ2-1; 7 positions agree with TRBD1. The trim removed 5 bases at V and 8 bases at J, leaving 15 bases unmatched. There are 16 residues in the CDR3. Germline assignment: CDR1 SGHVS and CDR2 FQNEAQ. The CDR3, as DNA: TGTGCCAGCAGCGTCAACTACGGACAGGTTTGGCATGAGCAGTTCTTC. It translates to CASSVNYGQVWHEQFF.

The CDR3 loop reads CAISPTLQGKGMNTEAFF. For the CDR3, the DNA is TGTGCCATCAGCCCAACATTACAGGGGAAGGGGATGAACACTGAAGCTTTCTTT. The chain uses TRBV10-3 and TRBJ1-1; the match to TRBD1 covers 7 bases. This CDR3 region has 18 residues. J lost 0 bases, V lost 6 bases, and 16 bases had no gene match. Looked up from germline, CDR1 is ENHRY and CDR2 is SYGVKD.

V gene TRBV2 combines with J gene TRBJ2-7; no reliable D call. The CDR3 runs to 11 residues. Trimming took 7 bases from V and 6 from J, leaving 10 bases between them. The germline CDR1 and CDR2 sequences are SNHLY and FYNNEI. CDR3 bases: TGTGCCAGCATGGAGATAGTCGAGCAGTACTTC. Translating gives CASMEIVEQYF.

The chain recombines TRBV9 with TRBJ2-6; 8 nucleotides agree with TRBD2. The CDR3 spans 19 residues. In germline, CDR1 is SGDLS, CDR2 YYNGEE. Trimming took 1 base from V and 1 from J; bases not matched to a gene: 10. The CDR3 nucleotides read TGTGCCAGCAGCGTAAGCACCGGGACTAGAGCATCTGGGGCCAACGTCCTGACTTTC. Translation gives CASSVSTGTRASGANVLTF.

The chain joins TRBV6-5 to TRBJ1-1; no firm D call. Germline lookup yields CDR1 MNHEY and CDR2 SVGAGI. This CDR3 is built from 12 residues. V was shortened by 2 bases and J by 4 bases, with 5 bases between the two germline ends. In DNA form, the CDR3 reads TGTGCCAGCAGTTACCCTCCCACTGAAGCTTTCTTT. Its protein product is CASSYPPTEAFF.

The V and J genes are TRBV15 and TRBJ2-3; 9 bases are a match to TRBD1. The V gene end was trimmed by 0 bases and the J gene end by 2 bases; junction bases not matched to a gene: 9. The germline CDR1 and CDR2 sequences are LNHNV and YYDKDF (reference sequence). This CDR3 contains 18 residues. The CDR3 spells CATSRDRRTGVYTDTQYF. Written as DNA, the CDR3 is TGTGCCACCAGCAGAGATCGGCGGACAGGGGTTTACACAGATACGCAGTATTTT.

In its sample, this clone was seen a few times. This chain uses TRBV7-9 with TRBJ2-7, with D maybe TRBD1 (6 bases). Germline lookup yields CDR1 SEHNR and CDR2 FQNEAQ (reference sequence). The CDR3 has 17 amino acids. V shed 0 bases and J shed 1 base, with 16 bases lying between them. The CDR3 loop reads CASSLARWGQPSYEQYF. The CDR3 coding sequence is TGTGCCAGCAGCTTAGCCCGTTGGGGACAACCGTCCTACGAGCAGTACTTC.

CDR3 DNA: TGTGCCAGCAGTTACTCCGGGGTGGAGGAGACCCAGTACTTC. Translation: CASSYSGVEETQYF. The chain uses TRBV6-5 and TRBJ2-5, with TRBD2 as a possible D gene (5 bases). The CDR3 consists of 14 residues. Between the trimmed V and J ends, which lost 0 bases and 5 bases, there was a span of 10 bases. Germline V gene data show CDR1 as MNHEY and CDR2 as SVGAGI.

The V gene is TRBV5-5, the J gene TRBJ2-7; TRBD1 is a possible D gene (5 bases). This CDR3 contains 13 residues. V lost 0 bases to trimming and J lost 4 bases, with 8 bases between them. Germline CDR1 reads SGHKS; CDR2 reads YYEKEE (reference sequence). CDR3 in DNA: TGTGCCAGCAGCTTGGACAGGCGGTACGAGCAGTACTTC. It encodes CASSLDRRYEQYF. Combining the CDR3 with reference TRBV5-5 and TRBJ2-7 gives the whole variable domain DAGVTQSPTHLIKTRGQQVTLRCSPISGHKSVSWYQQVLGQGPQFIFQYYEKEERGRGNFPDRFSARQFPNYSSELNVNALLLGDSALYLCASSLDRRYEQYFGPGTRLTVT.

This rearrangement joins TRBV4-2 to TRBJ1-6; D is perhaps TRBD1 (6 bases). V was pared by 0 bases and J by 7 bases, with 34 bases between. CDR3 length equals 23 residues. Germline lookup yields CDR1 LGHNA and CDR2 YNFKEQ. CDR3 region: CASSQDSGKVTGQRWDENSPLHF. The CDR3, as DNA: TGTGCCAGCAGCCAAGACTCCGGAAAGGTCACCGGACAGCGATGGGATGAGAATTCACCCCTCCACTTT.

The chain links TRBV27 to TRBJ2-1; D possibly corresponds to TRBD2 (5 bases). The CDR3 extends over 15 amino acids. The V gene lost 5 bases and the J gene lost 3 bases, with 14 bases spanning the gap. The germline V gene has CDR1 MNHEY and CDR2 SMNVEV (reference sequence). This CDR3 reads CASSRRGEGYNEQFF. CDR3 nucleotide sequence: TGTGCCAGCAGTCGACGGGGAGAGGGCTACAATGAGCAGTTCTTC.

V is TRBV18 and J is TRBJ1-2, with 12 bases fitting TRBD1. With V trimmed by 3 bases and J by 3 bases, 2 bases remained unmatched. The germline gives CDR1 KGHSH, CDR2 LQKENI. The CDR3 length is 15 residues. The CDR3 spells CASSPGTGGHYGYTF. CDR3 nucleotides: TGTGCCAGCTCACCTGGGACAGGGGGCCACTATGGCTACACCTTC.

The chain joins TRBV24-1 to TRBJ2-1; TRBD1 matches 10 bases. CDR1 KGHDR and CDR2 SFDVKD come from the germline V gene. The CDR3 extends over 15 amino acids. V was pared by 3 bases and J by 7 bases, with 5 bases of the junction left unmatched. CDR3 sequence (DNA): TGTGCCACCAGTGATAAAGGACAGGGGGGGAATGAGCAGTTCTTC. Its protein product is CATSDKGQGGNEQFF.

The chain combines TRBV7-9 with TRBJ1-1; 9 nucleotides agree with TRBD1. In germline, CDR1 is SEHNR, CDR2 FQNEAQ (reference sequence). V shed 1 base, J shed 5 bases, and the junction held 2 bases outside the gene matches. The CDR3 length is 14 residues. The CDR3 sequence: CASSLGGTGTEAFF. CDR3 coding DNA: TGTGCCAGCAGCTTAGGAGGGACAGGGACTGAAGCTTTCTTT.

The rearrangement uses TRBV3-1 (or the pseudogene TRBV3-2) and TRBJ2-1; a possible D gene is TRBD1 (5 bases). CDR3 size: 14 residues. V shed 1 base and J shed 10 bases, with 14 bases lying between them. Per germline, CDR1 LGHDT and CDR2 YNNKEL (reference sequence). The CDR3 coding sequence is TGTGCCAGCAGCCAAGCAGGGTCGATGAGGGAGCAGTTCTTC. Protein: CASSQAGSMREQFF.

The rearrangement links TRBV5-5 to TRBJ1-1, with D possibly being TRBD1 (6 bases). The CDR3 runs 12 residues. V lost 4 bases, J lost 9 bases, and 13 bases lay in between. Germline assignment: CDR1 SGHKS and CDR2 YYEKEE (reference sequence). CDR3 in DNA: TGTGCCAGCAGCATTACAGGGCCCAAAGCTTTCTTT. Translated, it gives CASSITGPKAFF.